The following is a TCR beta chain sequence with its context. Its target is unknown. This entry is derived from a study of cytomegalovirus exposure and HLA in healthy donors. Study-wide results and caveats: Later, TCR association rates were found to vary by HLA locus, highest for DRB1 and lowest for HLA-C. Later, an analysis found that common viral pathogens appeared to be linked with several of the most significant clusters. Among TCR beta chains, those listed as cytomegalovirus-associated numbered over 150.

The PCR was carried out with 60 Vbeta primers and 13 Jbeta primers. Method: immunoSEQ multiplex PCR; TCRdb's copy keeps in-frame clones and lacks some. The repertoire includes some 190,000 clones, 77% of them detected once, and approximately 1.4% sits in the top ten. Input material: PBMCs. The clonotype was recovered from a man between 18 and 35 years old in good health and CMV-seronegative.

DNA of the CDR3: TGTGCCAGCAGTGAGGGGGGGACCGGGATCAGGAGGGGCTACACCTTC. Translation: CASSEGGTGIRRGYTF. The J gene is TRBJ1-2, the V gene TRBV6-1; perhaps TRBD1 as D (5 bases). Germline values: CDR1 MNHNS, CDR2 SASEGT. V was clipped by 3 bases and J by 8 bases, with 22 bases between them. The CDR3 spans 16 residues.